This TCR beta chain was recorded in a study of cytomegalovirus exposure and HLA in healthy donors. Study outcomes and limitations: Several top significant clusters appeared, in a later analysis, to be linked to common viral pathogens.

The PCR ran on 60 Vbeta and 13 Jbeta primers. This table comes from immunoSEQ multiplex PCR, and its TCRdb copy is limited to in-frame clones, with some not included. The sample has 150,000 to 200,000 clones; about 75% are singletons. About this clone itself: Its antigen is undetermined.

CDR3 size: 14 residues. The germline gives CDR1 MDHEN, CDR2 SYDVKM. The V and J ends lost 3 bases and 1 base respectively, with 8 bases between them. This chain connects TRBV28 to TRBJ2-3; D unclear. The material sequenced was PBMCs. The sequence came from a woman in her forties or fifties in good health and CMV-seropositive. This CDR3 is CASSFSPGTDTQYF. The CDR3 nucleotides read TGTGCCAGCAGTTTTTCTCCTGGCACAGATACGCAGTATTTT.